Listed below are T cell receptor beta chains from one sample, sequenced in a study of T cell changes during pregnancy in multiple sclerosis. This table comes from immunoSEQ multiplex PCR, and its TCRdb copy is limited to in-frame clones, with some not included. The sample lists more than 45,000 clones, approximately 85% seen once, with 1% to 1.5% in the top ten. The source material was CD4+ T cells from peripheral blood mononuclear cells, sampled in the second trimester of pregnancy. The receptors shown here come from a female donor with multiple sclerosis, enrolled in a pregnancy study. CDR3s include the opening cysteine and the closing phenylalanine or tryptophan. D genes are given only for firm matches. A row's size may be missing; if present it is once, few, many or a size class.

J gene	D gene	V gene	clone size	CDR3 DNA	CDR3 protein
TRBJ2-7	NA	TRBV11-3	NA	TGTGCCAGCAGCTCCTCCGGGACAACCTACGAGCAGTACTTC	CASSSSGTTYEQYF
TRBJ1-1	NA	TRBV5-5	NA	TGTGCCAGCAGCTTGGGTCCAGGGAACACTGAAGCTTTCTTT	CASSLGPGNTEAFF
TRBJ2-1	TRBD2	TRBV5-4	NA	TGTGCCAGCAGCTTGGGTGGGAGGGCCGGGTCGAATGAGCAGTTCTTC	CASSLGGRAGSNEQFF
TRBJ2-7	TRBD1	TRBV7-2	once	TGTGCCAGCAGCCGAGATACAGGGGCGACCTACGAGCAGTACTTC	CASSRDTGATYEQYF
TRBJ1-2	NA	TRBV6-5	once	TGTGCCAGCAGAGCAGAGACAGCTTCGGGTGGCTACACCTTC	CASRAETASGGYTF
TRBJ2-2	NA	TRBV7-2	once	TGTGCCAGCAGCTTAGTCGGTTACACCGGGGAGCTGTTTTTT	CASSLVGYTGELFF
TRBJ2-7	NA	TRBV6-5	NA	TGTGCCAGCAGCTTACAGGGCGGGCTAGAGCAGTACTTC	CASSLQGGLEQYF
TRBJ2-3	NA	TRBV9	NA	TGTGCCAGCAGCGTAGCTCTCGCGGGGACAGATACGCAGTATTTT	CASSVALAGTDTQYF
TRBJ2-7	NA	TRBV28	NA	TGTGCCAGCAGTTTTCCCTTTTACGAGCAGTACTTC	CASSFPFYEQYF
TRBJ2-3	TRBD1	TRBV5-4	NA	TGTGCCAGCAGCTACCGGGACAGGGGCCCTAATACGCAGTATTTT	CASSYRDRGPNTQYF
TRBJ1-1	NA	TRBV10-3	NA	TGTGCCATCAGACCCCTTACAGGGCAGAACACTGAAGCTTTCTTT	CAIRPLTGQNTEAFF
TRBJ2-1	TRBD2	TRBV5-5	NA	TGTGCCAGCAGCTTATTCTACTATAGCGGGAGAGGCGGTGAGCAGTTCTTC	CASSLFYYSGRGGEQFF
TRBJ2-5	NA	TRBV25-1	NA	TGTGCCAGCAGTGACCCGGGGGGCGTGGAGACCCAGTACTTC	CASSDPGGVETQYF
TRBJ2-5	NA	TRBV2	NA	TGTGCCAGGGGGAGTGGGGAGACCCAGTACTTC	CARGSGETQYF
TRBJ1-2	NA	TRBV5-6	NA	TGTGCCAGCAGCTTACCCTCAACCTGGGCTGGCTACACCTTC	CASSLPSTWAGYTF
TRBJ1-1	TRBD1	TRBV19	NA	TGTGCCAGTAGTATTAGGGACAGGGGATTGAACACTGAAGCTTTCTTT	CASSIRDRGLNTEAFF
TRBJ2-2	TRBD2	TRBV4-1	NA	TGCGCCAGCAGCCCTCACGGACAGAGGCTAAGCGGGAGCCTTCCCGGGGAGCTGTTTTTT	CASSPHGQRLSGSLPGELFF
TRBJ2-7	TRBD2	TRBV2	NA	TGTGCCAGCACTGTACTAGCGGGAGAGGGCGAGCAGTACTTC	CASTVLAGEGEQYF
TRBJ1-1	NA	TRBV6-6	NA	TGTGCCAGCAGTTACCCAGGCGACAGGCTCCAAGCTTTCTTT	CASSYPGDRLQAFF
TRBJ2-1	NA	TRBV10-2	NA	TGCGCCAGCAGTAAGCAGGCCTCCTACAATGAGCAGTTCTTC	CASSKQASYNEQFF
TRBJ2-5	NA	TRBV10-1	NA	TGCGCCAGCAGTAGGGGGATTCGGGAGACCCAGTACTTC	CASSRGIRETQYF
TRBJ2-7	NA	TRBV5-5	NA	TGTGCCAGCAGCTGGGGGGACAGCCCCTACGAGCAGTACTTC	CASSWGDSPYEQYF
TRBJ2-1	TRBD2	TRBV19	NA	TGTGCCAGTAGTCTGGGCCTACTAGCGGGAGGCGCCGTCTACAATGAGCAGTTCTTC	CASSLGLLAGGAVYNEQFF
TRBJ2-4	NA	TRBV19	NA	TGTGCCAGTAGTATAGGTGGAGGATCGGGTCCCAGACAGTACTTC	CASSIGGGSGPRQYF
TRBJ2-3	TRBD2	TRBV2	NA	TGTGCCGGTCAGTTAGGGAGCGGGAGGGCCTCTACGCAGTATTTT	CAGQLGSGRASTQYF
TRBJ1-2	NA	TRBV18	NA	TGTGCCAGCTCCCCAGCGGGCCCCGACCACTCCTTC	CASSPAGPDHSF
TRBJ2-2	TRBD2	TRBV30	NA	TGTGCCTGGATCCGGGCGGGAGGGTTGAACACCGGGGAGCTGTTTTTT	CAWIRAGGLNTGELFF
TRBJ2-1	TRBD2	TRBV7-2	NA	TGTGCCAGCAGCTTAGTAGCTACGGGAGGAGGATACAATGAGCAGTTCTTC	CASSLVATGGGYNEQFF
TRBJ1-5	NA	TRBV9	once	TGTGCCAGCAGCGCACAGGGTAATGTCAATCAGCCCCAGCATTTT	CASSAQGNVNQPQHF
TRBJ1-1	TRBD1	TRBV30	few	TGTGCCTGGGACAGGGGGCGGACTGAAGCTTTCTTT	CAWDRGRTEAFF
TRBJ1-4	NA	TRBV28	NA	TGTGCCAGCAGTTTAGTACAGGGTTTTGGCGATGAAAAACTGTTTTTT	CASSLVQGFGDEKLFF
TRBJ2-2	NA	TRBV7-8	NA	TGTGCCAGCAGCACTGACTCCTCCGGGGAGCTGTTTTTT	CASSTDSSGELFF
TRBJ1-2	TRBD1	TRBV4-1	NA	TGCGCCAGCAGCCAGCAGGGGGCGAGGCGGGACGGCTACACCTTC	CASSQQGARRDGYTF
TRBJ2-7	TRBD1	TRBV30	NA	TGTGCCTGGAATCCCGGGACAGGGGGCTACGAGCAGTACTTC	CAWNPGTGGYEQYF
TRBJ1-5	TRBD1	TRBV6-1	NA	TGTGCCAGCAGTGAAGGGACAGGGGTCCAGCCCCAGCATTTT	CASSEGTGVQPQHF
TRBJ1-2	TRBD1	TRBV30	NA	TGTGCCTGGAGTGCAATTACCCCGGGACAGGGGGCTCCCTATGGCTACACCTTC	CAWSAITPGQGAPYGYTF
TRBJ2-1	TRBD2	TRBV4-1	NA	TGCGCCAGCAGCCTGACTAGCGGGAGACCTCAGTACAATGAGCAGTTCTTC	CASSLTSGRPQYNEQFF
TRBJ1-1	NA	TRBV5-6	NA	TGTGCCAGCAGCTCCAATGACATCACTGAAGCTTTCTTT	CASSSNDITEAFF
TRBJ2-3	NA	TRBV28	NA	TGTGCCAGCAGTTCCGCGGGGGATACGCAGTATTTT	CASSSAGDTQYF
TRBJ2-2	TRBD2	TRBV18	NA	TGTGCCAGCTCACCACGTATCGAGCGGGAGGGCCAGACCGGGGAGCTGTTTTTT	CASSPRIEREGQTGELFF
TRBJ1-4	TRBD1	TRBV7-9	few	TGTGCCAGCAGCTCCGGGACAGGGGGTAATGAAAAACTGTTTTTT	CASSSGTGGNEKLFF
TRBJ2-7	NA	TRBV11-2	NA	TGTGCCAGCAGCGCTCTCAATAGCTCCTACGAGCAGTACTTC	CASSALNSSYEQYF
TRBJ2-2	TRBD1	TRBV28	NA	TGTGCCAGCAGTTTAAGGGACAGGGCCGCCGGGGAGCTGTTTTTT	CASSLRDRAAGELFF
TRBJ1-2	TRBD1	TRBV5-4	NA	TGTGCCAGCACGGTAGGCAGGGGGGAGAATGGCTACACCTTC	CASTVGRGENGYTF
TRBJ1-1	TRBD1	TRBV7-9	NA	TGTGCCAGCAGCCTTGGGACAGGGGGAGTGAACACTGAAGCTTTCTTT	CASSLGTGGVNTEAFF
TRBJ2-3	TRBD1	TRBV4-1	once	TGCGCCAGCAGCCAAGATTTGGGACAGGGAGGCACAGATACGCAGTATTTT	CASSQDLGQGGTDTQYF
TRBJ2-3	TRBD1	TRBV19	NA	TGTGCCAGTAGGGACAGGGACACAGATACGCAGTATTTT	CASRDRDTDTQYF
TRBJ2-7	NA	TRBV20-1	NA	TGCAGTGCCGGGACTCTTTACGAGCAGTACTTC	CSAGTLYEQYF
TRBJ2-7	TRBD2	TRBV28	NA	TGTGCCAGCAGGACTAGCGCGGCCTACGAGCAGTACTTC	CASRTSAAYEQYF
TRBJ2-5	NA	TRBV2	NA	TGTGCCAGCAGAGAAGGGGAGGAAGGGACCCAGTACTTC	CASREGEEGTQYF
TRBJ2-1	TRBD1	TRBV6-1	NA	TGTGCCAGCAGTGAAACCGGGACAGGGGGCCTGAATGAGCAGTTCTTC	CASSETGTGGLNEQFF
TRBJ2-7	TRBD1	TRBV9	NA	TGTGCCAGCAGTTATAGTCCACAGGGGTCCTACGAGCAGTACTTC	CASSYSPQGSYEQYF